This T cell receptor (beta chain) derives from a study of shared clonotypes between healthy human individuals (dated by TCRdb to between 2020 and 2021). With respect to the entire study: The cohort comprised a couple of women and a few men aged 18 to 49 years. For each donor, CD4 naive and CD4 memory were each run on three plates, CD8 naive on two plates, and CD8 memory on one plate. The study deeply sequenced blood TCR repertoires of five healthy adults to estimate repertoire size and the extent of clonotype sharing between individuals. To increase sequencing depth and limit assay-specific biases, TCR repertoire library preparation and sequencing were carried out by different laboratories using diverse techniques. Each donor's leukapheresis produced roughly between about 0.85 and 10 billion PBMCs.

The donors were healthy, HIV-negative adults with no recently reported acute infections or vaccinations. All donors were Caucasian adults living in Nashville, Tennessee, USA. Magnetic negative selection was used to enrich CD4+ T cells, after which naive cells were positively selected on CD45RA and the negative fraction became the memory subset. Blood was collected by leukapheresis, and PBMCs were isolated by Ficoll-Histopaque density gradient centrifugation and then cryopreserved in liquid nitrogen vapor phase. Analytical flow cytometry was used to check the purity and quantity of each magnetically sorted T cell population. Genomic DNA was isolated from every sorted fraction and measured by UV absorbance on a Nanodrop 2000c. The CDR3 spans 14 residues, from the cysteine through the phenylalanine. Here the CDR3 DNA is all that survives: 42 bases in frame from base 1. CDR1 and CDR2, per the germline V gene (reference sequence), are LNHDA and SQIVND. The trim is 9 bases for V and 4 bases for J, with a gap of 13 bases between the germline ends.

In the case of this clone: Which antigen it targets is not known. Base qualities are not at hand, and no much larger clone is one base apart.

Using the deep immunoSEQ assay, TCR CDR3 regions were amplified from genomic DNA by multiplex PCR. For each cell subset, the extracted genomic DNA was distributed evenly across all wells of several immunoSEQ 96-well plates, and each plate served as one replicate. Each replicate PCR for sorted subsets received 150 to 250 ng genomic DNA, equal to some 32,000 T cell genomes. The purified libraries were quantified using a Qubit 3.0 fluorometer, sized with a Bioanalyzer 2100, and then quantified again using the KAPA Library Quantification kit. Each immunoSEQ 96-well plate was sequenced on its own single-read 150-cycle Illumina NextSeq 550 flow cell. On the authors' methods: The immunoSEQ output contained only junctional sequences without quality scores, so filtering could not match that applied to full-length reads. To assign V/J genes and CDR3, sequences were annotated against IMGT germline references using PyIR, a Python wrapper for IgBLAST v1.9. Reads with weak V/J assignments (E-value above 1e-6), missing CDR3, stop codons, out-of-frame junctions, or ambiguous translated residues were removed. A V3J clonotype was defined by an identical inferred V gene, J gene, and CDR3 amino acid sequence. Percentage overlap between repertoires was computed as shared unique clonotypes divided by the size of the smaller repertoire. Three approaches were used to assess repertoire richness: RTK rarefaction, the Chao1 estimator, and Recon v2.1 estimates of unobserved clonotypes. For all TCRbeta clonotypes obtained by the gDNA method from several donors, generation probabilities were computed with OLGA. In TCRdb, the immuneACCESS table is reduced to in-frame sequences with V and J assigned. These tables do not hold every clone; where another copy was compared, an unresolved V gene accounts for under half, and the others remain unexplained. V, J and clone size were drawn from that table, and D and trimming were deduced from the DNA. Recorded for this sample are some 2.3 million clones; 80% to 95% of them occurred a single time. Around 0.4% of the sample goes to the ten largest clones.

Overall results and qualifications from the work: Sampling was limited to blood, and TCR repertoires in tissue likely differ from TCR repertoires in blood. The small number of donors limited the genetic and exposure-history diversity represented. Rarefaction of sorted-subset datasets indicated incomplete sequencing despite the large sequencing depth. Clonotypes shared by all four sorted-subset donors showed higher generation probabilities than non-shared clonotypes. Sharing across a few donors was observed for about 5% of naive CD4, under 4% of naive CD8, over 2% of memory CD4, and roughly 0.4% of memory CD8 clonotypes. Naive subsets generally had larger estimated clonotype richness than memory subsets. Pairwise subsampling indicated that sequencing depth was expected to affect the degree of clonotype sharing among donors.

This receptor was identified in a man aged 18 to 35 in good health. Some clones in this sample may be carry-over from other donors' samples. The rearrangement combines TRBV19 with TRBJ2-6, with an unclear D gene assignment. The sample was naive CD4+ T cells from PBMCs. The cell subset or site label for this specimen denotes: CD45RA+ positively selected. Here is the DNA: TGTGCCAGCCTTGACCGAGGAGGGGCCAACGTCCTGACTTTC. It encodes CASLDRGGANVLTF.